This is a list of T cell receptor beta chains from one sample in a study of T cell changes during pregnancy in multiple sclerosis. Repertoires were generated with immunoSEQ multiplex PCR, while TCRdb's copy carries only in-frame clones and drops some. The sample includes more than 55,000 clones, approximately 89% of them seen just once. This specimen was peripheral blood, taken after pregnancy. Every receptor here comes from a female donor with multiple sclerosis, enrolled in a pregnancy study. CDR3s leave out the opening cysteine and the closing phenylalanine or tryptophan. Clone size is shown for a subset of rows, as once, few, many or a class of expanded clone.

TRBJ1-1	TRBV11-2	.	ASSPRTGSEAF
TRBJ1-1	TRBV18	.	ASSPPIDGGEAF
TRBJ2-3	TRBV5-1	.	ASSLVAARTDTQY
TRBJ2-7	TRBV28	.	ASSFLFGGTHQGHEQY
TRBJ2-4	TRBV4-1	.	ASSQGPSEEGNIQY
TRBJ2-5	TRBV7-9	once	ASSFAGAAQQTQY
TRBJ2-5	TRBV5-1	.	ASSRDRGRETQY
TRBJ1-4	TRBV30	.	AWRAGGKLF
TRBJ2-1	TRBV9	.	ASSVLGQSSYNEQF
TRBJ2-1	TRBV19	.	ASRGGPYEQF
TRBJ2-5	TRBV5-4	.	ASSLELAGETQY
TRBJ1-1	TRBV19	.	ATRGNTEAF
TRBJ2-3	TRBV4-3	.	ASSHVEGRGTDTQY
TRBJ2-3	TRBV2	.	ASNGGQTRTDTQY
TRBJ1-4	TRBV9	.	ASSRSDRGEKLF
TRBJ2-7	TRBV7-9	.	ASSLFSYEQY
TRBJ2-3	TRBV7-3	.	ASKGAASTDTQY
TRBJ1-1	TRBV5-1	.	ASSFWGGVRTEAF
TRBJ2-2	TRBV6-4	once	ASSGRVDTGELF
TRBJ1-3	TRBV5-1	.	ASSLELAGNTIY
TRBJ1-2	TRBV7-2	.	ASSLAGTGGLYYGYT
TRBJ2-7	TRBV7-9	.	ASSSHRGQSSYEQY
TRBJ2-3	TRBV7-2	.	ASTRPPSAQY
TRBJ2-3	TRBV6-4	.	ASSSTRSDTQY
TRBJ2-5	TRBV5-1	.	ASSSNRGQETQY
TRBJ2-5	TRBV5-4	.	ASSFDSLQETQY
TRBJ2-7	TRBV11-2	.	ASSLELAGGREQY
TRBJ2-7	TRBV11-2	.	ASRLTSGGTYEQY
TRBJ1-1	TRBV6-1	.	ASSIGQGRDTEAF
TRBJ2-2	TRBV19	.	ASSMGSKGGDSGELF
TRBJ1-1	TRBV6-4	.	ASSVLGQGGNTEAF
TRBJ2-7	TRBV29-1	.	SVRRDKTYEQY
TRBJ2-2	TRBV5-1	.	ASSLQGPMNTGELF
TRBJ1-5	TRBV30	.	AWSKGSGRGRDQPQH